Following are 20 T cell receptor beta chains from one sample sequenced in a study of identical twins. TCRdb re-called the 5' RACE reads with MiXCR, one entry per CDR3 protein. The sample records some 460,000 distinct CDR3 sequences, 11% to 15% being singletons. The sample was also reused in another study, on yellow fever vaccine responses in identical twins.

The sample taken for sequencing was CD4+ T cells sorted from blood. The receptors come from a woman aged 18-29 years in good health.

This clonotype was seen a few times. The rearrangement uses TRBV20-1 and TRBJ2-3; D gene unclear. The germline V gene encodes CDR1 DFQATT and CDR2 SNEGSKA (reference sequence). CDR3 length equals 15 residues. V gave up 0 bases and J gave up 2 bases, with 12 bases separating them. The CDR3 sequence: CSARDSRESTDTQYF. The CDR3 DNA is TGCAGTGCTAGAGATAGCCGCGAATCCACAGATACGCAGTATTTT.

The chain has TRBV10-3 and TRBJ2-1, with a possible D match to TRBD2 (5 bases). There are 12 residues in the CDR3. Trimming removed 8 bases at V and 0 bases at J, with 5 bases between. Germline CDR1 and CDR2: ENHRY and SYGVKD. CDR3 sequence reads: CAIRGSYNEQFF. DNA of the CDR3: TGTGCCATCCGGGGCTCCTACAATGAGCAGTTCTTC.

The table lists this clonotype with a few counts. The V and J genes are TRBV2 and TRBJ2-1, with 13 bases matching TRBD2. The germline V gene encodes CDR1 SNHLY and CDR2 FYNNEI. V was clipped by 6 bases and J by 5 bases; unmatched bases: 1. CDR3 length: 14 residues. The CDR3 bases are TGTGCCAGCAGGGGACTAGCGGGGCACAATGAGCAGTTCTTC. Translated, it gives CASRGLAGHNEQFF. Full variable domain (rest looked up from reference TRBV2 and TRBJ2-1): EPEVTQTPSHQVTQMGQEVILRCVPISNHLYFYWYRQILGQKVEFLVSFYNNEISEKSEIFDDQFSVERPDGSNFTLKIRSTKLEDSAMYFCASRGLAGHNEQFFGPGTRLTVL.

This clonotype was counted only a few times. The chain uses TRBV6-5 and TRBJ2-3; D possibly uses TRBD1 or TRBD2 (6 bases each). Trimming took 2 bases from V and 2 from J, leaving 14 bases between them. The length of the CDR3 is 16 residues. CDR1 MNHEY and CDR2 SVGAGI come from the germline V gene. The CDR3 here is CASSYKPGAFTDTQYF. In DNA, the CDR3 is TGTGCCAGCAGTTACAAGCCGGGGGCGTTCACAGATACGCAGTATTTT.

The rearrangement links TRBV6-2 or TRBV6-3 to TRBJ2-7; 7 bases align to TRBD2. With V trimmed by 6 bases and J by 11 bases, 13 bases remained unmatched. The CDR3 spans 13 residues. The germline V gene encodes CDR1 MNHEY and CDR2 SVGEGT. CDR3 sequence: CASRQSSGGLEYF. The CDR3 DNA reads as TGTGCCAGCAGACAGTCGTCGGGAGGTTTGGAGTACTTC.

The chain joins TRBV18 to TRBJ2-3; D is perhaps TRBD1 (6 bases). V lost 0 bases to trimming and J lost 6 bases, with 13 bases between them. CDR3 size: 15 residues. Per germline, CDR1 KGHSH and CDR2 LQKENI. CDR3 loop: CASSPPNQGSDTQYF. CDR3 nucleotides: TGTGCCAGCTCACCACCGAACCAGGGGTCGGATACGCAGTATTTT.

This clonotype was observed a handful of times. The V and J genes are TRBV18 and TRBJ2-3, with TRBD1 identical over 7 bases. The CDR3 loop spans 16 amino acids. Germline assignment: CDR1 KGHSH and CDR2 LQKENI. Unmatched junction bases numbered 8, after V lost 1 base and J lost 4 bases. The CDR3 bases are TGTGCCAGCTCACCACAGGGGGCCAGCCTTTCAGATACGCAGTATTTT. It yields the protein CASSPQGASLSDTQYF.

Ten or more counts support this clonotype. The CDR3 here is CASSLASGVDEQYF. Written as DNA, the CDR3 is TGTGCCAGCAGCTTAGCTTCAGGGGTCGACGAGCAGTACTTC. The gene calls are TRBV7-2 and TRBJ2-7; a weak D match, TRBD1 (6 bases). CDR3 size: 14 residues. The V and J ends lost 0 bases and 5 bases respectively, with 11 bases between them. Germline CDR1 SGHTA, CDR2 FQGNSA.

The V gene is TRBV27, the J gene TRBJ1-1; a weak D match, TRBD1 (5 bases). This CDR3 is built from 14 residues. The germline V and J ends were trimmed by 7 bases and 4 bases, with 16 bases remaining between them. Germline CDR1 and CDR2: MNHEY and SMNVEV (reference sequence). DNA of the CDR3: TGTGCCAGCACCCGGGACCTTCGGTCCACTGAAGCTTTCTTT. This sequence encodes CASTRDLRSTEAFF.

This clonotype has more than one count but fewer than ten. V gene TRBV9 combines with J gene TRBJ2-5; 9 positions match TRBD2. In germline, CDR1 is SGDLS, CDR2 YYNGEE. The CDR3 contains 15 residues. The junction had 5 bases not matched to a gene; V was cut back by 0 bases and J by 5 bases. The CDR3 DNA sequence: TGTGCCAGCAGCGTAGGGCCTGCGGGAGGGGAGACCCAGTACTTC. As protein: CASSVGPAGGETQYF.

This chain joins TRBV20-1 and TRBJ1-5; 7 nucleotides align to TRBD1. V was pared by 6 bases and J by 4 bases, with 9 bases of the junction left unmatched. Germline V lookup: CDR1 DFQATT, CDR2 SNEGSKA (reference sequence). The CDR3 length is 14 residues. The CDR3 sequence is CSAETGTENQPQHF. The CDR3 DNA follows: TGCAGTGCCGAGACCGGGACAGAGAATCAGCCCCAGCATTTT.

V and J are TRBV4-2 and TRBJ2-2; perhaps TRBD1 as D (6 bases). Trimming removed 3 bases from V and 6 bases from J, with 11 bases in between. This CDR3 has 14 residues. The germline V gene encodes CDR1 LGHNA and CDR2 YNFKEQ. The CDR3 is CASSQPTGPGELFF. The CDR3 nucleotides are TGTGCCAGCAGCCAGCCGACAGGTCCCGGGGAGCTGTTTTTT.

The table lists this clonotype with a few counts. This chain connects TRBV7-3 to TRBJ2-2, with 7 bases lining up with TRBD1. CDR3 length equals 16 residues. The germline CDR1 and CDR2 sequences are SGHTA and FQGTGA. After removal of 5 bases from V and 5 bases from J, the junction contained 11 bases not matched to a gene. The CDR3 nucleotides read TGTGCCAGCAGCCGAACGAGACAGGGAAGGACCGGGGAGCTGTTTTTT. It is translated as CASSRTRQGRTGELFF.

This clonotype was counted between two and nine times. The chain combines TRBV27 with TRBJ2-1, with 10 bases fitting TRBD1. The ends lost 6 bases at V and 0 bases at J; junction bases unmatched: 11. Germline V gene lookup returns CDR1 MNHEY and CDR2 SMNVEV (reference sequence). The CDR3 is made up of 18 amino acids. The CDR3 DNA sequence: TGTGCCAGCAGCCCGGACAGGGGGGGCACTCGCTCCTACAATGAGCAGTTCTTC. Translation: CASSPDRGGTRSYNEQFF.

The rearrangement links TRBV15 to TRBJ2-4, with 10 nucleotides matching TRBD1. V lost 8 bases, J lost 5 bases, and 0 bases stayed unmatched. The CDR3 is 12 residues long. CDR1 is LNHNV and CDR2 is YYDKDF in the germline V gene (reference sequence). The CDR3 nucleotides are TGTGCCACCGGACAGGGGGAAAACATTCAGTACTTC. Residues: CATGQGENIQYF. The full variable domain, completed using reference TRBV15 and TRBJ2-4, is DAMVIQNPRYQVTQFGKPVTLSCSQTLNHNVMYWYQQKSSQAPKLLFHYYDKDFNNEADTPDNFQSRRPNTSFCFLDIRSPGLGDTAMYLCATGQGENIQYFGAGTRLSVL.

The chain couples TRBV28 to TRBJ2-7, with D maybe TRBD2 (6 bases). Germline CDR1 reads MDHEN; CDR2 reads SYDVKM. The germline V and J ends were trimmed by 4 bases and 1 base, with 14 bases remaining between them. The CDR3 has 15 amino acids. The CDR3 is CASSSLALMSYEQYF. The DNA for the CDR3 is TGTGCCAGCAGTTCCCTAGCGCTCATGTCCTACGAGCAGTACTTC.

This clonotype was picked up a small number of times. The chain combines TRBV10-3 with TRBJ2-3; 7 nucleotides line up with TRBD2. Germline assignment: CDR1 ENHRY and CDR2 SYGVKD. The V gene end was trimmed by 10 bases and the J gene end by 0 bases; junction bases not matched to a gene: 7. The CDR3 is made up of 14 amino acids. The CDR3 sequence: CATVASGSTDTQYF. The CDR3 DNA reads as TGTGCCACGGTGGCTAGCGGTAGCACAGATACGCAGTATTTT.

The chain carries TRBV6-2 or TRBV6-3 and TRBJ2-3; 7 bases match TRBD1. The ends lost 6 bases at V and 0 bases at J; junction bases unmatched: 9. The CDR3 loop spans 16 amino acids. Germline lookup yields CDR1 MNHEY and CDR2 SVGEGT. CDR3 nucleotides: TGTGCCAGCAGCACTCTCCGGGACAGAAGCACAGATACGCAGTATTTT. Translated: CASSTLRDRSTDTQYF.

This clonotype was counted only a few times. Here the CDR3 reads CASSLDFGRYEQYF. The CDR3 DNA reads as TGCGCCAGCAGCTTGGATTTCGGGCGGTACGAGCAGTACTTC. The chain links TRBV5-1 to TRBJ2-7; no clear D gene. Germline V CDR1 and CDR2: SGHRS, YFSETQ. The CDR3 covers 14 residues. The germline V and J ends were trimmed by 0 bases and 4 bases, with 11 bases remaining between them.

The chain employs TRBV3-1 and TRBJ2-7, with D hard to call. The CDR3 length is 12 residues. Germline loops: CDR1 LGHDT, CDR2 YNNKEL (reference sequence). V lost 1 base and J lost 6, with 7 bases in between. In DNA form, the CDR3 reads TGTGCCAGCAGCCAAGTAGTAAGCGAGCAGTACTTC. Protein product: CASSQVVSEQYF.